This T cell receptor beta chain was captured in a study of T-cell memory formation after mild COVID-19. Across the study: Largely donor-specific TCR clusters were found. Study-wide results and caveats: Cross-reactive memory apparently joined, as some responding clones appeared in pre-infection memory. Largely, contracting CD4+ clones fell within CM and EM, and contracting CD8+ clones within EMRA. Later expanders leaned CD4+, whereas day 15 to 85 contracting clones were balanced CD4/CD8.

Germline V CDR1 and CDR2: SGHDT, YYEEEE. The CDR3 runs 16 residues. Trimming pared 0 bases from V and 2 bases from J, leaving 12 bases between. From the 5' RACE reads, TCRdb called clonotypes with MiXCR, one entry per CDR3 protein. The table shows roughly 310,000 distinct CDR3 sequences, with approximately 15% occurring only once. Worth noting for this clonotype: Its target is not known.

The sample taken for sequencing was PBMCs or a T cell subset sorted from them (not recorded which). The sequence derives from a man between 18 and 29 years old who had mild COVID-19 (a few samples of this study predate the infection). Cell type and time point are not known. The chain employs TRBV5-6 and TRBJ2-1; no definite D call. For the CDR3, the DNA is TGTGCCAGCAGCTTGGCCAAGGGATCCACCTACAATGAGCAGTTCTTC. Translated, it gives CASSLAKGSTYNEQFF.